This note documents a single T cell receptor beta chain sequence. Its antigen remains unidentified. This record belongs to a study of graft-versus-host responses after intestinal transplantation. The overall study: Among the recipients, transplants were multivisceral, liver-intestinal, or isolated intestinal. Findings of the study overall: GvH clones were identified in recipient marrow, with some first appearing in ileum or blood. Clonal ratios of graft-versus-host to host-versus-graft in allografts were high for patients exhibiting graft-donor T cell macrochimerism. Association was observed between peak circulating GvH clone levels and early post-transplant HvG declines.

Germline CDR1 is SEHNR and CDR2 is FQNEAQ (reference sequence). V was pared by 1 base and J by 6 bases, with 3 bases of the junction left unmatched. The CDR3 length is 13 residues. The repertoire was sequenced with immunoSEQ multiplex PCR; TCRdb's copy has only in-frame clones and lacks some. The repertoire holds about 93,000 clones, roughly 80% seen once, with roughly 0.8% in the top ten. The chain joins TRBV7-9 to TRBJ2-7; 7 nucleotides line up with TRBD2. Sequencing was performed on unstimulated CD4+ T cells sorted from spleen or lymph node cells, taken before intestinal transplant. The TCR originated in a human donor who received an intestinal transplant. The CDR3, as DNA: TGTGCCAGCAGCTTAGTACTAGCGCCCGAGCAGTACTTC. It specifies CASSLVLAPEQYF.